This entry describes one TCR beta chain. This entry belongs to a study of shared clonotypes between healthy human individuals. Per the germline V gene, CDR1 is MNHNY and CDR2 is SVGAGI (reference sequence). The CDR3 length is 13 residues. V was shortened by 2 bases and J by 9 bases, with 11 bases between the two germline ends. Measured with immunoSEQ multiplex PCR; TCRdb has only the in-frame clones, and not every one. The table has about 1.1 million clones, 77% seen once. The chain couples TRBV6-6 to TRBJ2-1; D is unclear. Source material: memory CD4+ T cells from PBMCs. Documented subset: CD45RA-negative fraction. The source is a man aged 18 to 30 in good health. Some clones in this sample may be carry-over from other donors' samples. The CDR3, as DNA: TGTGCCAGCAGTTACACCTTTTGGGGTGAGCAGTTCTTC. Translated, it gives CASSYTFWGEQFF.